This T cell receptor (beta chain) was sequenced during a study of response to subunit inactivated influenza vaccine. V was clipped by 5 bases and J by 10 bases; unmatched bases: 18. Germline values: CDR1 SGHAT, CDR2 FQNNGV. The CDR3 is 17 residues long. TCRdb re-called the RT-PCR reads through MiXCR, storing one row per CDR3 protein. The repertoire has under 500,000 distinct CDR3 sequences, 9.5% to 13% of them found once; the top ten carry approximately 12%. This chain joins TRBV11-2 and TRBJ2-1; 9 nucleotides agree with TRBD2. The specimen comprised PBMCs from blood, sampled around seven weeks after vaccination. The TCR comes from a man aged 45-65 years who received an inactivated influenza vaccine. The CDR3 DNA follows: TGTGCCAGCAGCCGGTGGTGGGCTATAGCGGGGGTTGGGGAGCAGTTCTTC. Amino acids: CASSRWWAIAGVGEQFF.